Listed below are T cell receptor beta chains from one sample, sequenced in a study of CD8 T cells in Susac syndrome. TCRdb re-called the immunoSEQ multiplex PCR reads through MiXCR, storing one row per CDR3 protein. The sample yields 55,000 to 75,000 distinct CDR3 sequences, 93% seen once. The sequenced material came from CD4+ T cells from PBMCs. The source is a human donor with Susac syndrome. CDR3s include the opening cysteine and the closing phenylalanine or tryptophan. The order of the fields is D gene, clone size, J gene, V gene, CDR3 protein, CDR3 DNA. A D gene is named only where the DNA matches it firmly. Not all rows give a size; the values are once, few, many and, for expanded clones, a class.

d_call: TRBD2; clone_size: .; j_call: TRBJ2-1; v_call: TRBV7-7; cdr3_aa: CASSLGGGYNEQFF; cdr3_nt: TGTGCTAGCAGCTTGGGCGGGGGCTACAATGAGCAGTTCTTC
d_call: .; clone_size: .; j_call: TRBJ2-2; v_call: TRBV7-2; cdr3_aa: CASSLWVTGELFF; cdr3_nt: TGTGCCAGCAGCTTATGGGTGACGGGGGAGCTGTTTTTT
d_call: .; clone_size: .; j_call: TRBJ2-1; v_call: TRBV11-3; cdr3_aa: CASSLGWGHEQFF; cdr3_nt: TGTGCCAGCAGCTTAGGTTGGGGGCATGAGCAGTTCTTC
d_call: TRBD2; clone_size: .; j_call: TRBJ2-1; v_call: TRBV19; cdr3_aa: CASITGTSEGREQFF; cdr3_nt: TGTGCCAGTATCACAGGGACTAGCGAGGGACGTGAGCAGTTCTTC
d_call: .; clone_size: .; j_call: TRBJ2-5; v_call: TRBV25-1; cdr3_aa: CASSQGPEETQYF; cdr3_nt: TGTGCCAGCAGTCAAGGGCCTGAGGAGACCCAGTACTTC
d_call: .; clone_size: .; j_call: TRBJ2-3; v_call: TRBV7-2; cdr3_aa: CASSLEVGYTQYF; cdr3_nt: TGTGCCAGCAGCTTAGAAGTCGGGTATACGCAGTATTTT
d_call: .; clone_size: .; j_call: TRBJ2-5; v_call: TRBV20-1; cdr3_aa: CSARSRGFETQYF; cdr3_nt: TGCAGTGCTAGGAGTAGGGGATTTGAGACCCAGTACTTC
d_call: .; clone_size: .; j_call: TRBJ1-2; v_call: TRBV13; cdr3_aa: CASSFSPDGYTF; cdr3_nt: TGTGCCAGCAGCTTTTCCCCGGATGGCTACACCTTC
d_call: .; clone_size: once; j_call: TRBJ1-2; v_call: TRBV6-2/TRBV6-3; cdr3_aa: CASTVSPGKYGYTF; cdr3_nt: TGTGCCAGCACCGTTAGTCCTGGAAAATATGGCTACACCTTC
d_call: .; clone_size: .; j_call: TRBJ1-1; v_call: TRBV4-1; cdr3_aa: CASSQDPRLNTEAFF; cdr3_nt: TGCGCCAGCAGCCAAGATCCTCGCTTGAACACTGAAGCTTTCTTT
d_call: .; clone_size: .; j_call: TRBJ1-3; v_call: TRBV10-3; cdr3_aa: CAISVDGNTIYF; cdr3_nt: TGTGCCATCAGTGTAGACGGAAACACCATATATTTT
d_call: .; clone_size: .; j_call: TRBJ1-3; v_call: TRBV6-6; cdr3_aa: CASSSQGAPQGNTIYF; cdr3_nt: TGTGCCAGCAGTTCCCAAGGGGCCCCTCAGGGAAACACCATATATTTT
d_call: .; clone_size: .; j_call: TRBJ2-5; v_call: TRBV3-1; cdr3_aa: CASSQGTTQETQYF; cdr3_nt: TGTGCCAGCAGCCAAGGGACTACCCAAGAGACCCAGTACTTC
d_call: .; clone_size: .; j_call: TRBJ2-4; v_call: TRBV12-3/TRBV12-4; cdr3_aa: CASSLPSLAKNIQYF; cdr3_nt: TGTGCCAGCAGTTTACCGAGTCTAGCCAAAAACATTCAGTACTTC
d_call: .; clone_size: .; j_call: TRBJ2-3; v_call: TRBV4-2; cdr3_aa: CASSQERIRGVSDTQYF; cdr3_nt: TGTGCCAGCAGCCAAGAGAGGATCAGGGGTGTGTCAGATACGCAGTATTTT
d_call: .; clone_size: .; j_call: TRBJ2-7; v_call: TRBV5-1; cdr3_aa: CASSLDPSEDQYF; cdr3_nt: TGCGCCAGCAGCTTGGACCCTTCGGAAGACCAGTACTTC
d_call: TRBD1; clone_size: .; j_call: TRBJ1-1; v_call: TRBV18; cdr3_aa: CASSPTWGQGDTEAFF; cdr3_nt: TGTGCCAGCTCACCAACATGGGGACAGGGGGACACTGAAGCTTTCTTT
d_call: .; clone_size: .; j_call: TRBJ1-2; v_call: TRBV10-3; cdr3_aa: CAISERGIGYGYTF; cdr3_nt: TGTGCCATCAGTGAAAGAGGGATAGGCTATGGCTACACCTTC
d_call: TRBD1; clone_size: .; j_call: TRBJ2-7; v_call: TRBV11-2; cdr3_aa: CASSLVRGRFEQYF; cdr3_nt: TGTGCCAGCAGCTTAGTAAGGGGGCGCTTCGAGCAGTACTTC
d_call: .; clone_size: .; j_call: TRBJ1-6; v_call: TRBV20-1; cdr3_aa: CSSMGAANSPLHF; cdr3_nt: TGCAGTTCTATGGGCGCAGCTAATTCACCCCTCCACTTT
d_call: TRBD1; clone_size: .; j_call: TRBJ1-1; v_call: TRBV7-2; cdr3_aa: CASRTHDRGRLNPEAFF; cdr3_nt: TGTGCCAGCAGAACGCATGACAGGGGGCGACTGAACCCTGAAGCTTTCTTT
d_call: .; clone_size: once; j_call: TRBJ1-5; v_call: TRBV28; cdr3_aa: CASNPNFSSNQPQHF; cdr3_nt: TGTGCCAGCAATCCGAACTTCTCCAGCAATCAGCCCCAGCATTTT
d_call: .; clone_size: .; j_call: TRBJ1-2; v_call: TRBV14; cdr3_aa: CASSQDRVRANYGYTF; cdr3_nt: TGTGCCAGCAGCCAAGATCGGGTCAGAGCTAACTATGGCTACACCTTC
d_call: TRBD1; clone_size: .; j_call: TRBJ2-2; v_call: TRBV20-1; cdr3_aa: CSATLQGAGTGELFF; cdr3_nt: TGCAGTGCTACTCTACAGGGGGCCGGCACCGGGGAGCTGTTTTTT
d_call: .; clone_size: .; j_call: TRBJ1-1; v_call: TRBV29-1; cdr3_aa: CSVTGILNTEAFF; cdr3_nt: TGCAGCGTTACAGGGATTCTGAACACTGAAGCTTTCTTT
d_call: TRBD2; clone_size: .; j_call: TRBJ2-5; v_call: TRBV4-1; cdr3_aa: CASSQSGGAVETQYF; cdr3_nt: TGCGCCAGCAGCCAGAGCGGGGGGGCCGTGGAGACCCAGTACTTC
d_call: TRBD2; clone_size: .; j_call: TRBJ2-1; v_call: TRBV28; cdr3_aa: CASSALAGSSYNEQFF; cdr3_nt: TGTGCCAGCAGTGCACTAGCGGGGAGCTCCTACAATGAGCAGTTCTTC
d_call: .; clone_size: once; j_call: TRBJ2-2; v_call: TRBV9; cdr3_aa: CASSVGTTTGELFF; cdr3_nt: TGTGCCAGCAGCGTAGGGACAACCACCGGGGAGCTGTTTTTT
d_call: .; clone_size: .; j_call: TRBJ1-6; v_call: TRBV7-2; cdr3_aa: CASSFAPRLDNSPLHF; cdr3_nt: TGTGCCAGCAGCTTCGCCCCGCGCCTCGATAATTCACCCCTCCACTTT
d_call: .; clone_size: .; j_call: TRBJ2-7; v_call: TRBV7-2; cdr3_aa: CASSPGAYEQYF; cdr3_nt: TGTGCCAGCAGCCCAGGAGCTTACGAGCAGTACTTC
d_call: .; clone_size: .; j_call: TRBJ2-7; v_call: TRBV5-1; cdr3_aa: CASSADSNSYEQYF; cdr3_nt: TGCGCCAGCAGTGCGGACTCAAACTCCTACGAGCAGTACTTC
d_call: .; clone_size: .; j_call: TRBJ2-2; v_call: TRBV6-5; cdr3_aa: CASRIPPIGELFF; cdr3_nt: TGTGCCAGCAGAATCCCCCCCATCGGGGAGCTGTTTTTT
d_call: TRBD1; clone_size: .; j_call: TRBJ2-5; v_call: TRBV7-2; cdr3_aa: CASSFQGQGRLETQYF; cdr3_nt: TGTGCCAGCAGCTTCCAGGGACAGGGTCGGTTGGAGACCCAGTACTTC
d_call: .; clone_size: .; j_call: TRBJ2-1; v_call: TRBV27; cdr3_aa: CASSLLVTGLLGEQFF; cdr3_nt: TGTGCCAGCAGTTTATTAGTGACGGGGTTGTTAGGTGAGCAGTTCTTC
d_call: .; clone_size: .; j_call: TRBJ2-2; v_call: TRBV12-5; cdr3_aa: CASGLTTRGTGELFF; cdr3_nt: TGTGCTAGTGGTTTGACAACCCGAGGCACCGGGGAGCTGTTTTTT
d_call: .; clone_size: .; j_call: TRBJ2-7; v_call: TRBV12-3/TRBV12-4; cdr3_aa: CASSLRGVTYEQYF; cdr3_nt: TGTGCCAGCAGTTTACGGGGAGTTACCTACGAGCAGTACTTC